These 27 T cell receptor beta chains were all obtained from the same sample, sequenced in a study of cytomegalovirus exposure and HLA in healthy donors (TCRdb year 2017). The library was made by the immunoSEQ multiplex PCR assay. A mixture of 60 forward primers for TCR Vbeta segments and 13 reverse primers for TCR Jbeta segments was used in the multiplex PCR. Sourced from immuneACCESS, this table was stored by TCRdb with only in-frame sequences that have V and J called. A share of the clones is absent; for the studies checked, an unresolved V gene accounts for under half, and the remainder has no known explanation. Here the sample has about 140,000 clones; around three quarters occur a single time. Under 7.5% of the sample goes to the ten largest clones. The sample comprised PBMCs. The source of these receptors is a man between 40 and 49 years old in good health and CMV-seropositive.

The chain is built from TRBV5-1 and TRBJ1-1; D is perhaps TRBD1 (6 bases). V lost 5 bases and J 1 base, leaving 15 bases between the germline ends. Germline V gene data show CDR1 as SGHRS and CDR2 as YFSETQ. The CDR3 consists of 15 residues. CDR3 in amino acids: CASRSGTYTNTEAFF. The DNA for the CDR3 is TGCGCCAGCAGATCCGGGACATACACGAACACTGAAGCTTTCTTT.

The V and J genes are TRBV12-5 and TRBJ2-3; D perhaps matches TRBD1 (6 bases). The ends were cut back, 6 bases at V and 1 base at J, with 14 bases in the middle. Per the germline V gene, CDR1 is LGHNT and CDR2 is FRNRAP. There are 15 residues in the CDR3. The CDR3 DNA is TGTGCTAGTGGCGAAGGGGGTTCGCGCACAGATACGCAGTATTTT. As protein: CASGEGGSRTDTQYF. Variable domain in full (rest from reference TRBV12-5 and TRBJ2-3): DARVTQTPRHKVTEMGQEVTMRCQPILGHNTVFWYRQTMMQGLELLAYFRNRAPLDDSGMPKDRFSAEMPDATLATLKIQPSEPRDSAVYFCASGEGGSRTDTQYFGPGTRLTVL.

V and J are TRBV28 and TRBJ1-2; 7 nucleotides agree with TRBD1. The CDR3 extends over 13 amino acids. V dropped 2 bases and J dropped 8; count of bases not matched to a gene: 5. Germline lookup yields CDR1 MDHEN and CDR2 SYDVKM. The CDR3 DNA is TGTGCCAGCAGTTTAGGAGGGGGCATGGGCTACACCTTC. This codes for CASSLGGGMGYTF.

The chain carries TRBV5-1 and TRBJ2-7; D is ambiguous. V lost 4 bases to trimming and J lost 0 bases, with 17 bases between them. This CDR3 is 16 amino acids long. The germline gives CDR1 SGHRS, CDR2 YFSETQ. DNA for the CDR3: TGCGCCAGCAGCCTGGTTTCTAGTTCCAGCTCCTACGAGCAGTACTTC. It yields the protein CASSLVSSSSSYEQYF. Full variable domain (missing parts from reference TRBV5-1 and TRBJ2-7): KAGVTQTPRYLIKTRGQQVTLSCSPISGHRSVSWYQQTPGQGLQFLFEYFSETQRNKGNFPGRFSGRQFSNSRSEMNVSTLELGDSALYLCASSLVSSSSSYEQYFGPGTRLTVT.

V is TRBV6-5 and J is TRBJ1-2, with a possible D match to TRBD1 (6 bases). This CDR3 region has 16 residues. Germline CDR1 is MNHEY and CDR2 is SVGAGI. With 4 bases removed from V and 7 bases from J, the gap between germline ends came to 22 bases. CDR3 amino acids: CASSLEGVSPPSGYTF. The CDR3 nucleotides are TGTGCCAGCAGTTTAGAGGGGGTGTCCCCCCCGAGTGGCTACACCTTC.

J is TRBJ2-2 and V is TRBV5-1, with D uncertain. There are 14 residues in the CDR3. The germline V and J ends were trimmed by 1 base and 1 base, with 5 bases remaining between them. Germline CDR1 SGHRS, CDR2 YFSETQ. For the CDR3, the DNA is TGCGCCAGCAGCTTGCCGGGGAACACCGGGGAGCTGTTTTTT. Translated: CASSLPGNTGELFF. The variable domain in full, with the rest retrieved from reference TRBV5-1 and TRBJ2-2, is KAGVTQTPRYLIKTRGQQVTLSCSPISGHRSVSWYQQTPGQGLQFLFEYFSETQRNKGNFPGRFSGRQFSNSRSEMNVSTLELGDSALYLCASSLPGNTGELFFGEGSRLTVL.

The chain combines TRBV19 with TRBJ1-2; D remains ambiguous. Trimming left V 2 bases short and J 3 bases short, with 16 bases between. CDR3 length: 16 residues. The germline V gene has CDR1 LNHDA and CDR2 SQIVND (reference sequence). CDR3: CASSIRSHGRYYGYTF. As DNA, the CDR3 is TGTGCCAGTAGTATAAGGAGTCACGGAAGATACTATGGCTACACCTTC. The full variable domain, in which reference TRBV19 and TRBJ1-2 provide the parts outside the CDR3, is DGGITQSPKYLFRKEGQNVTLSCEQNLNHDAMYWYRQDPGQGLRLIYYSQIVNDFQKGDIAEGYSVSREKKESFPLTVTSAQKNPTAFYLCASSIRSHGRYYGYTFGSGTRLTVV.

The rearrangement uses TRBV19 and TRBJ1-1; TRBD1 matches at 9 bases. The CDR3 contains 14 residues. V trimming: 7 bases; J trimming: 5 bases; junction bases outside the gene matches: 8. The V gene's germline CDR1 is LNHDA and CDR2 SQIVND (reference sequence). The CDR3 sequence: CASIPTGGGTEAFF. The CDR3 nucleotides are TGTGCCAGTATCCCTACAGGGGGCGGGACTGAAGCTTTCTTT.

The genes are TRBV27 and TRBJ1-3; 7 bases map to TRBD1. V shed 8 bases and J 0 bases; nucleotides not matched to a gene: 7. The CDR3 extends over 15 amino acids. Germline V gene sequence: CDR1 MNHEY, CDR2 SMNVEV (reference sequence). In DNA, the CDR3 is TGTGCCAGCTCCGGGGGACAGAACTCTGGAAACACCATATATTTT. It codes for CASSGGQNSGNTIYF.

The chain employs TRBV6-5 and TRBJ1-1; perhaps TRBD1 as D (5 bases). From germline, CDR1 is MNHEY and CDR2 SVGAGI. Between the trimmed V and J ends, which lost 5 bases and 6 bases, there was a span of 19 bases. The CDR3 length is 15 residues. The CDR3 protein is CASSTDRASSSEAFF. The CDR3 nucleotides are TGTGCCAGCAGTACCGACAGAGCAAGTTCTTCTGAAGCTTTCTTT.

The chain couples TRBV29-1 to TRBJ2-1; maybe TRBD2 (5 bases). Trimming removed 4 bases from V and 5 bases from J, with 21 bases in between. This CDR3 is built from 16 residues. Germline V CDR1 and CDR2: SQVTM, ANQGSEA. The CDR3 protein is CSVVRVGGGPNNEQFF. CDR3 in DNA: TGCAGCGTTGTGCGGGTGGGCGGAGGACCAAACAATGAGCAGTTCTTC.

The V and J genes are TRBV4-3 and TRBJ2-1; TRBD2 matches at 8 bases. The CDR3 has 16 residues. Germline CDR1 is LGHNA and CDR2 is YSLEER. V was pared by 0 bases and J by 7 bases, with 8 bases of the junction left unmatched. The DNA for the CDR3 is TGCGCCAGCAGCCAAGAGACAGCGGGAGTCCGTAATGAGCAGTTCTTC. Protein product: CASSQETAGVRNEQFF.

This chain uses TRBV27 with TRBJ2-1; TRBD2 matches 7 bases. The CDR3 runs 16 residues. Germline CDR1 and CDR2: MNHEY and SMNVEV (reference sequence). With V trimmed by 3 bases and J by 4 bases, 9 bases remained unmatched. DNA for the CDR3: TGTGCCAGCAGTTTGGGAGGGAGGAACTCGTACAATGAGCAGTTCTTC. Protein: CASSLGGRNSYNEQFF.

The chain is built from TRBV25-1 and TRBJ2-3, with a possible D match to TRBD2 (7 bases). The ends were cut back, 1 base at V and 1 base at J, with 15 bases in the middle. Germline loops: CDR1 MGHDK, CDR2 SYGVNS. CDR3 size: 17 residues. The CDR3: CASSELGGVKGTDTQYF. For the CDR3, the DNA is TGTGCCAGCAGTGAATTAGGGGGGGTGAAGGGCACAGATACGCAGTATTTT.

There are a few counts of this clone. The chain links TRBV5-1 to TRBJ1-1, with D unresolved. Deletions cut 2 bases from V and 1 base from J, with 9 bases between. CDR1 SGHRS and CDR2 YFSETQ come from the germline V gene. CDR3 size: 14 residues. The CDR3 DNA sequence: TGCGCCAGCAGCTTCGAGGGTCGGAACACTGAAGCTTTCTTT. Protein product: CASSFEGRNTEAFF. Combining the CDR3 with reference TRBV5-1 and TRBJ1-1 gives the whole variable domain KAGVTQTPRYLIKTRGQQVTLSCSPISGHRSVSWYQQTPGQGLQFLFEYFSETQRNKGNFPGRFSGRQFSNSRSEMNVSTLELGDSALYLCASSFEGRNTEAFFGQGTRLTVV.

The chain links TRBV14 to TRBJ1-2; 7 bases are a match to TRBD1. The ends lost 4 bases at V and 4 bases at J; junction bases unmatched: 3. This CDR3 is built from 13 residues. Germline V lookup: CDR1 SGHDN, CDR2 FVKESK. The CDR3 DNA reads TGTGCCAGCAGCCCGGGACAGCTCTATGGCTACACCTTC. Protein: CASSPGQLYGYTF.

This chain uses TRBV7-2 with TRBJ2-6; 13 positions agree with TRBD2. Looked up from germline, CDR1 is SGHTA and CDR2 is FQGNSA. This CDR3 has 18 residues. Germline trimming cut 4 bases from V and 1 base from J; bases unmatched to any gene: 4. The chain's CDR3 is CASSWGLAGSSGANVLTF. For the CDR3, the DNA is TGTGCCAGCAGCTGGGGACTAGCGGGGTCATCTGGGGCCAACGTCCTGACTTTC.

This clone was counted a single time. Other DNA sequences from this sample encode an identical CDR3 as well. The genes are TRBV11-3 and TRBJ2-7; the match to TRBD1 covers 8 bases. Unmatched junction bases numbered 1, after V lost 1 base and J lost 2 bases. CDR1 SGHNT and CDR2 YENEEA come from the germline V gene. The CDR3 totals 14 residues. CDR3 nucleotide sequence: TGTGCCAGCAGCTTAGGGACAGGGCCCTACGAGCAGTACTTC. It yields the protein CASSLGTGPYEQYF.

This chain links TRBV19 with TRBJ1-5; tentative D call: TRBD1 (6 bases). The V and J ends lost 5 bases and 7 bases respectively, with 9 bases between them. From germline, CDR1 is LNHDA and CDR2 SQIVND (reference sequence). This CDR3 contains 12 residues. CDR3 sequence (DNA): TGTGCCAGTAGTGCCAGGGGACAGCCCCAGCATTTT. It codes for CASSARGQPQHF.

The V gene is TRBV7-6, the J gene TRBJ2-3; D possibly corresponds to TRBD2 (5 bases). CDR3 length: 14 amino acids. Germline V gene sequence: CDR1 SGHVS, CDR2 FNYEAQ. V was clipped by 4 bases and J by 1 base, with 9 bases between them. The CDR3 sequence: CASSSGLGTDTQYF. In DNA, the CDR3 is TGTGCCAGCAGCTCCGGACTTGGCACAGATACGCAGTATTTT.

The chain couples TRBV5-6 to TRBJ1-2, with D hard to call. V was trimmed by 0 bases and J by 8 bases, leaving 14 bases between them. CDR3 length: 14 residues. Germline V lookup: CDR1 SGHDT, CDR2 YYEEEE. The CDR3 bases are TGTGCCAGCAGCTTGGCCTTCGGGGATGAGGGCTACACCTTC. Amino acids: CASSLAFGDEGYTF. Combining the CDR3 with reference TRBV5-6 and TRBJ1-2 gives the whole variable domain DAGVTQSPTHLIKTRGQQVTLRCSPKSGHDTVSWYQQALGQGPQFIFQYYEEEERQRGNFPDRFSGHQFPNYSSELNVNALLLGDSALYLCASSLAFGDEGYTFGSGTRLTVV.

This clone was counted ten times or more. The chain employs TRBV4-3 and TRBJ2-7; 10 bases are a match to TRBD1. The ends lost 1 base at V and 4 bases at J; junction bases unmatched: 7. Germline V lookup: CDR1 LGHNA, CDR2 YSLEER. The CDR3 spans 16 residues. CDR3 sequence reads: CASSQGTGGIGYEQYF. Here the CDR3 DNA reads TGCGCCAGCAGCCAAGGGACAGGGGGTATAGGATACGAGCAGTACTTC.

The chain is built from TRBV2 and TRBJ2-3; no reliable D call. This CDR3 has 15 amino acids. With 4 bases removed from V and 2 bases from J, the gap between germline ends came to 13 bases. Germline V lookup: CDR1 SNHLY, CDR2 FYNNEI. CDR3 in DNA: TGTGCCAGCAGTGCGGTGTCCCCCCCCACAGATACGCAGTATTTT. Protein sequence: CASSAVSPPTDTQYF.

The rearrangement links TRBV2 to TRBJ2-7, with D unclear. The CDR3 consists of 13 residues. The V gene's germline CDR1 is SNHLY and CDR2 FYNNEI. Trimming cost V 0 bases and J 2 bases, with 5 bases left between them. CDR3 amino acids: CASSEARTYEQYF. The CDR3 region has the DNA TGTGCCAGCAGTGAAGCCAGAACCTACGAGCAGTACTTC. The complete variable domain, with remaining parts taken from reference TRBV2 and TRBJ2-7, reads EPEVTQTPSHQVTQMGQEVILRCVPISNHLYFYWYRQILGQKVEFLVSFYNNEISEKSEIFDDQFSVERPDGSNFTLKIRSTKLEDSAMYFCASSEARTYEQYFGPGTRLTVT.

The chain carries TRBV9 and TRBJ2-3; 9 bases agree with TRBD2. Germline V gene sequence: CDR1 SGDLS, CDR2 YYNGEE. The CDR3 has 15 amino acids. The trim removed 1 base at V and 6 bases at J, leaving 6 bases unmatched. CDR3 loop: CASSVRREGRDTQYF. The CDR3 region has the DNA TGTGCCAGCAGCGTACGGCGGGAGGGCCGGGATACGCAGTATTTT.

The rearrangement uses TRBV5-1 and TRBJ2-1; TRBD2 matches 8 bases. V shed 4 bases, J shed 2 bases, and the junction held 5 bases outside the gene matches. This CDR3 contains 15 residues. CDR1 and CDR2 from the germline V gene are SGHRS and YFSETQ. CDR3 region: CASSAQAGAYNEQFF. CDR3 DNA sequence: TGCGCCAGCAGCGCTCAAGCGGGGGCCTACAATGAGCAGTTCTTC.

CDR3 in DNA: TGTGCCAGCGGGGACAGGGTACATCAGCCCCAGCATTTT. Protein: CASGDRVHQPQHF. The genes are TRBV6-1 and TRBJ1-5, with 9 bases identical to TRBD1. Germline trimming cut 8 bases from V and 5 bases from J; bases unmatched to any gene: 4. Germline V gene data show CDR1 as MNHNS and CDR2 as SASEGT. This CDR3 is 13 amino acids long.